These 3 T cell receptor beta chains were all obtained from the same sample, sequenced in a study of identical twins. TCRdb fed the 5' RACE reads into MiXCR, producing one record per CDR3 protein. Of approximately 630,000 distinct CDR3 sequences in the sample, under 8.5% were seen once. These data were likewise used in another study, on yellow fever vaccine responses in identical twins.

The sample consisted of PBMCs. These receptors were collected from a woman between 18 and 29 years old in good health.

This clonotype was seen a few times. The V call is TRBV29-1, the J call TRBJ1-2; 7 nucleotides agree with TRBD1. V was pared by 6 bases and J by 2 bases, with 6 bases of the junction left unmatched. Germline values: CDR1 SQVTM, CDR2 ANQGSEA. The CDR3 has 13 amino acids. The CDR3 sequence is CSVLLQGNYGYTF. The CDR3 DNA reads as TGCAGCGTCCTGCTACAGGGGAACTATGGCTACACCTTC. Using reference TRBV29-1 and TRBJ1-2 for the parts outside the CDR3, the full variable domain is SAVISQKPSRDICQRGTSLTIQCQVDSQVTMMFWYRQQPGQSLTLIATANQGSEATYESGFVIDKFPISRPNLTFSTLTVSNMSPEDSSIYLCSVLLQGNYGYTFGSGTRLTVV.

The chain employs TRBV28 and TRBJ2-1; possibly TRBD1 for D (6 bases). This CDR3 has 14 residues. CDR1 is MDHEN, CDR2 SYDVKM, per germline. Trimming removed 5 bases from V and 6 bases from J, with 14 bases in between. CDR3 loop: CASSPTGQINEQFF. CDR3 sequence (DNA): TGTGCCAGCAGTCCCACCGGACAGATCAATGAGCAGTTCTTC.

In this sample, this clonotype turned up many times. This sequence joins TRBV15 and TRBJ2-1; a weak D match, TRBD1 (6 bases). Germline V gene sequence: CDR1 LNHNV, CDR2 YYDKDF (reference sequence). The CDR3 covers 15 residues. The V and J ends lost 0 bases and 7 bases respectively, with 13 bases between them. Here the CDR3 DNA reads TGTGCCACCAGCAGAGAGGGCAGGGGTCGGAATGAGCAGTTCTTC. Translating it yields CATSREGRGRNEQFF.